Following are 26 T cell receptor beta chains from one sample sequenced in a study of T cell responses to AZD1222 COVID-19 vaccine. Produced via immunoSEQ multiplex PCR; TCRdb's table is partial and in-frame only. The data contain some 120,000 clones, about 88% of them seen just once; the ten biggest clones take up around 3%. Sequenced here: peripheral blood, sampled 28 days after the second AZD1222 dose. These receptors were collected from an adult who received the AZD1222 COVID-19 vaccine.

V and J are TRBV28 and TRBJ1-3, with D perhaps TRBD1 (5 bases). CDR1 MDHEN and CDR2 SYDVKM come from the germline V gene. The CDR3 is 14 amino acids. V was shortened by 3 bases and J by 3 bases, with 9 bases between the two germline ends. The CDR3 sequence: CASSFGGSGNTIYF. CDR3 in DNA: TGTGCCAGCAGTTTCGGGGGTAGTGGAAACACCATATATTTT.

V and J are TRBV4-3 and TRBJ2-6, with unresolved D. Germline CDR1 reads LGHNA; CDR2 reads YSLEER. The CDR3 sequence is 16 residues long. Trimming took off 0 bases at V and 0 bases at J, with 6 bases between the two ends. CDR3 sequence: CASSQDGDSGANVLTF. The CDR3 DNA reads TGCGCCAGCAGCCAAGATGGGGACTCTGGGGCCAACGTCCTGACTTTC.

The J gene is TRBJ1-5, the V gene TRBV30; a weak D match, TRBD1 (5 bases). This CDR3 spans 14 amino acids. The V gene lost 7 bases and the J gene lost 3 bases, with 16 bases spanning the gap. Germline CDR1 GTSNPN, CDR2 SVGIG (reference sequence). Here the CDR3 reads CALSYRQYNQPQHF. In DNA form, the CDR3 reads TGTGCCTTGTCCTATAGACAGTACAATCAGCCCCAGCATTTT. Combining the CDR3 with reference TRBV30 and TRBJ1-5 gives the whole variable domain SQTIHQWPATLVQPVGSPLSLECTVEGTSNPNLYWYRQAAGRGLQLLFYSVGIGQISSEVPQNLSASRPQDRQFILSSKKLLLSDSGFYLCALSYRQYNQPQHFGDGTRLSIL.

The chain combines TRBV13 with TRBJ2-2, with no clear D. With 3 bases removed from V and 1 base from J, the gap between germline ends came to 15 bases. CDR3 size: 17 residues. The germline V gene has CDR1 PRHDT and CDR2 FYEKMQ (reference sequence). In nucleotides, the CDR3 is TGTGCCAGCAGCTTTGGAGCCGTTAAACAGAACACCGGGGAGCTGTTTTTT. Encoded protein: CASSFGAVKQNTGELFF.

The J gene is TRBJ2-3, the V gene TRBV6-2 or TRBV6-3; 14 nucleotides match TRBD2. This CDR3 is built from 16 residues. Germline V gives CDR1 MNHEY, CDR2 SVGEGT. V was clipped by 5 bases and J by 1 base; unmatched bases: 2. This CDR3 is CASSPGLAGGTDTQYF. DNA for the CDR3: TGTGCCAGCAGTCCGGGACTAGCGGGGGGCACAGATACGCAGTATTTT.

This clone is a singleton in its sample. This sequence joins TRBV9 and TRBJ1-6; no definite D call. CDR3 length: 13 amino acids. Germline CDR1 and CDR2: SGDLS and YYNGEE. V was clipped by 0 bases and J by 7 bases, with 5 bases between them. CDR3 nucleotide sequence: TGTGCCAGCAGCGTAGACGGGAATTCACCCCTCCACTTT. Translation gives CASSVDGNSPLHF.

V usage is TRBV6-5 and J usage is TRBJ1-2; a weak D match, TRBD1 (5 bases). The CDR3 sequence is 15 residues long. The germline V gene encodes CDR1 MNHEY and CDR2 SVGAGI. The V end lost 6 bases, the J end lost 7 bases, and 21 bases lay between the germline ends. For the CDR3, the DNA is TGTGCCAGCAGGCCCGGGACGGCGATCGGCATTGGCTACACCTTC. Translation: CASRPGTAIGIGYTF.

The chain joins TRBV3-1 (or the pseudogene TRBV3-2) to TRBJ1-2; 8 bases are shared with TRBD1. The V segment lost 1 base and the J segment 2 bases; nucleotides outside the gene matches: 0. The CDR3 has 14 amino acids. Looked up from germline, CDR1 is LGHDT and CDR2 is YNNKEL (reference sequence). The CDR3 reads CASSQGQGNYGYTF. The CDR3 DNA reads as TGTGCCAGCAGCCAAGGACAGGGGAACTATGGCTACACCTTC.

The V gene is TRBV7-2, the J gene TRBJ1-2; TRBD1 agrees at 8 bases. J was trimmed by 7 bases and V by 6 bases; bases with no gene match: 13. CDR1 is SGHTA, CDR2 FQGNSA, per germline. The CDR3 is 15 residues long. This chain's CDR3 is CASSPVGTGRGGYTF. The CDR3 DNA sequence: TGTGCCAGCAGTCCTGTGGGGACAGGCCGGGGTGGCTACACCTTC.

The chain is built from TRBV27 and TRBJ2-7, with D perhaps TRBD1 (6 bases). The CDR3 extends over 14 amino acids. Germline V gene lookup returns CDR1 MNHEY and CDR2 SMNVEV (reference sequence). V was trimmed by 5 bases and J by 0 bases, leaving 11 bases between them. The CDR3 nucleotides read TGTGCCAGCAGTCCCGGGACAAGCTCCTACGAGCAGTACTTC. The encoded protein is CASSPGTSSYEQYF.

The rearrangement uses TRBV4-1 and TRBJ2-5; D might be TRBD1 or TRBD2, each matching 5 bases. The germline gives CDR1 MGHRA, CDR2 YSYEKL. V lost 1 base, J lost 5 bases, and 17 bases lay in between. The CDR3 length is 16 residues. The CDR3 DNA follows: TGCGCCAGCAGCCAAGTTCTGTCGGGGCTTGGGGAGACCCAGTACTTC. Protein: CASSQVLSGLGETQYF.

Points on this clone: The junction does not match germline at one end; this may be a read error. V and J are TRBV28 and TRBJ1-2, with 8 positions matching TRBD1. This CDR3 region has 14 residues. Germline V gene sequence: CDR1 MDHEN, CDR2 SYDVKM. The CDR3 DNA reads TGTGCCAGTAGTTTACTAAGACAGGGGAATGGCTACACCTTC. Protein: CASSLLRQGNGYTF.

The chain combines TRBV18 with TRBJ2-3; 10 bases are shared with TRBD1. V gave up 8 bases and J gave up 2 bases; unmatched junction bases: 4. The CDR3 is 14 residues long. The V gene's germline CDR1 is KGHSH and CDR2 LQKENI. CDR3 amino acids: CASTGQGNTDTQYF. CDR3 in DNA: TGTGCCAGCACGGGACAGGGGAACACAGATACGCAGTATTTT.

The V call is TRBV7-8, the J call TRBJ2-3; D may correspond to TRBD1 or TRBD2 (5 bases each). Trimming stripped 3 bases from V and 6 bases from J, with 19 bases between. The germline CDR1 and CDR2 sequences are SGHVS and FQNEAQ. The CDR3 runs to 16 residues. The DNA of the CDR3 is TGTGCCAGCAGCTTCCGGGACCCTGCTCCCGGGGATACGCAGTATTTT. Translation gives CASSFRDPAPGDTQYF.

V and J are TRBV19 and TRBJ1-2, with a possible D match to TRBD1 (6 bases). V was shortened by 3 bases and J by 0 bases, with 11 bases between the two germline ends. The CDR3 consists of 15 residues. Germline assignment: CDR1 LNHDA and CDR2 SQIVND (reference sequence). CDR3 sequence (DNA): TGTGCCAGTAGTATGTCGGGGGCCGCTAACTATGGCTACACCTTC. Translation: CASSMSGAANYGYTF.

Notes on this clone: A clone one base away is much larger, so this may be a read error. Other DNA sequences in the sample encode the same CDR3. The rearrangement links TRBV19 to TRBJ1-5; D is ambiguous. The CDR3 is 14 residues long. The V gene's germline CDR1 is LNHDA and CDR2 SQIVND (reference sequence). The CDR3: CASSIDIESQPQHF. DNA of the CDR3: TGTGCCAGTAGTATAGATATAGAGTCTCAGCCTCAGCATTTT.

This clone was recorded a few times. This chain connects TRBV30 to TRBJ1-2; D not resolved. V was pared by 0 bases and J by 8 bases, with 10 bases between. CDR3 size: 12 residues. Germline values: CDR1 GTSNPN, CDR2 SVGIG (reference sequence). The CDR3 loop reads CAWSVTGLGYTF. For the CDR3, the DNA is TGTGCCTGGAGTGTAACGGGTTTGGGCTACACCTTC.

The CDR3 DNA reads as TGTGCCTGGAGCGGGGGCGGGGGAGATCAGCCCCAGCATTTT. Its protein is CAWSGGGGDQPQHF. The chain combines TRBV30 with TRBJ1-5; D is perhaps TRBD1 (6 bases). V was trimmed by 3 bases and J by 5 bases, leaving 14 bases between them. The CDR3 is made up of 14 amino acids. Germline assignment: CDR1 GTSNPN and CDR2 SVGIG (reference sequence). The full variable domain, its missing parts supplied by reference TRBV30 and TRBJ1-5, is SQTIHQWPATLVQPVGSPLSLECTVEGTSNPNLYWYRQAAGRGLQLLFYSVGIGQISSEVPQNLSASRPQDRQFILSSKKLLLSDSGFYLCAWSGGGGDQPQHFGDGTRLSIL.

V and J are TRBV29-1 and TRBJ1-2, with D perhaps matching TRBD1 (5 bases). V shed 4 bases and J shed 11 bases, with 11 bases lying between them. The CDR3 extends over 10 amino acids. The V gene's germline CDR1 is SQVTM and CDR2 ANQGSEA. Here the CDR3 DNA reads TGCAGCGTTGCGAGGGGCGAATACACCTTC. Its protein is CSVARGEYTF.

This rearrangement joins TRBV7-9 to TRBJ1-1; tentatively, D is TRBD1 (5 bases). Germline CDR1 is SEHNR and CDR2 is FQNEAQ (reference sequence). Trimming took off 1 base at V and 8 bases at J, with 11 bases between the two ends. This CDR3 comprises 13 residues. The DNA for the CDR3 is TGTGCCAGCAGCTTAGAGAGGGGCAGAGAAGCTTTCTTT. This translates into CASSLERGREAFF.

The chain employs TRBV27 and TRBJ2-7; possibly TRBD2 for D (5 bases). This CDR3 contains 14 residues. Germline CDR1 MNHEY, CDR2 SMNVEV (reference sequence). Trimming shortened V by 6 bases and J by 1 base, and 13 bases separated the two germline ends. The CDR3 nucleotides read TGTGCCAGCAGAACAGCGGACTCGTCCTACGAGCAGTACTTC. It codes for CASRTADSSYEQYF.

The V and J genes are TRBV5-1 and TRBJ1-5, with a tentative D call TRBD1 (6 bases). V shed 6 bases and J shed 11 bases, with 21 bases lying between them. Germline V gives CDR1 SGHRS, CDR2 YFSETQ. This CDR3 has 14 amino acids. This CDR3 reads CASKSGLGSGAQHF. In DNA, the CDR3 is TGCGCCAGCAAGTCGGGTCTAGGATCAGGGGCCCAGCATTTT.

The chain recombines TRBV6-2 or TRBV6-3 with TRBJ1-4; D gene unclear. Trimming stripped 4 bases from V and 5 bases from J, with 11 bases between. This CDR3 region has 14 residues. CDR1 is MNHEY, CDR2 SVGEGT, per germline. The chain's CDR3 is CASSFQDGNEKLFF. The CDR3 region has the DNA TGTGCCAGCAGTTTTCAGGACGGAAATGAAAAACTGTTTTTT.

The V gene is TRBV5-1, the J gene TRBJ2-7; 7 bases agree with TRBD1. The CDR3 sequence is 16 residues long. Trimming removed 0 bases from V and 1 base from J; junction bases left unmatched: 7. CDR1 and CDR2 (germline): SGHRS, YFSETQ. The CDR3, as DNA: TGCGCCAGCAGCTTGGGATCAGGGACAGAATCCTACGAGCAGTACTTC. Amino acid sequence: CASSLGSGTESYEQYF.

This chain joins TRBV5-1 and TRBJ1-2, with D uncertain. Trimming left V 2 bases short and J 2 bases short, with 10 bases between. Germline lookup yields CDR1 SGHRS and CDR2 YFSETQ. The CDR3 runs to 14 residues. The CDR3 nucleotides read TGCGCCAGCAGCTTAAACAGCCAAAACTATGGCTACACCTTC. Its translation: CASSLNSQNYGYTF.

CDR3 nucleotide sequence: TGTGCCAGCAGTAGGGGGCCTGGCACTGAAGCTTTCTTT. It specifies CASSRGPGTEAFF. The chain uses TRBV28 and TRBJ1-1; 7 nucleotides line up with TRBD1. The germline V gene has CDR1 MDHEN and CDR2 SYDVKM. The V and J ends lost 5 bases and 4 bases, in that order; junction bases with no gene match: 4. The CDR3 contains 13 residues.